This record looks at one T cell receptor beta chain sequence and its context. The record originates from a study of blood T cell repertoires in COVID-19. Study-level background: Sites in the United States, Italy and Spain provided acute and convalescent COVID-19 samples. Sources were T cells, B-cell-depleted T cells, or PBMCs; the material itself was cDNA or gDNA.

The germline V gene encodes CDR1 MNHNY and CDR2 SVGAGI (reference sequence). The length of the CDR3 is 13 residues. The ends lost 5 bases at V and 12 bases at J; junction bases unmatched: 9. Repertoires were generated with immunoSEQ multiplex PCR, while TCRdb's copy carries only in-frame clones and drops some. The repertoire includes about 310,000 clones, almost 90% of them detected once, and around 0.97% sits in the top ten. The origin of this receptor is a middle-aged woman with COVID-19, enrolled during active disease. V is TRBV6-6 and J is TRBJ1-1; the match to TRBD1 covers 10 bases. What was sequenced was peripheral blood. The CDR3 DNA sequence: TGTGCCAGCAGTCCGGGACAGGGGATTCTAACTTTCTTT. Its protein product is CASSPGQGILTFF.